This TCR beta chain was observed in a study of blood T cell repertoires in COVID-19. In the study overall: The samples span acute and convalescent COVID-19 from the United States, Italy and Spain. From T cells, B-cell-depleted T cells, or PBMCs came the material, which was cDNA or gDNA.

In the original workflow: Scientists estimated how many nucleated cells there were by amplifying reference gene primers. The protocol was immunoSEQ multiplex PCR, while the TCRdb copy is restricted to in-frame clones and leaves out a portion. That table is the source of V, J and clone size, and D and trimming were worked out from the DNA. The sample lists about 160,000 clones; approximately 79% were seen once. This CDR3 has 13 residues. Germline V CDR1 and CDR2: SNHLY, FYNNEI. The germline V and J ends were trimmed by 4 bases and 6 bases, with 12 bases remaining between them. The clonotype was recovered from a middle-aged woman with COVID-19, enrolled during active disease. The rearrangement uses TRBV2 and TRBJ1-1; no clear D gene. Material for sequencing was peripheral blood. The CDR3 bases are TGTGCCAGCAGTGTAGGAGAGGGTCCTGAAGCTTTCTTT. It encodes CASSVGEGPEAFF.